This T cell receptor (beta chain) was observed in a study of shared clonotypes between healthy human individuals. For this clone: Its antigen is not identified.

Regarding the study as a whole: Among the subsets, naive ones generally showed larger estimated richness than memory ones. A small donor pool kept down the genetic and exposure-history diversity that was represented.

Germline loops: CDR1 SNHLY, CDR2 FYNNEI. This CDR3 is built from 13 residues. The V end lost 8 bases, the J end lost 0 bases, and 10 bases lay between the germline ends. Sequenced by immunoSEQ multiplex PCR; TCRdb stores in-frame clones only, minus some. This table has roughly 2.2 million clones, 85% to 95% appearing once. Everyone who donated was a Caucasian adult who lived in Nashville, Tennessee. This receptor was identified in a man aged 18 to 30 in good health. Some clones in this sample may be carry-over from other donors' samples. Sequences were obtained from naive CD4+ T cells from PBMCs. Subset noted: CD45RA+ positively selected. This chain joins TRBV2 and TRBJ1-1; no clear D gene. The CDR3 is CASGNSLNTEAFF. The CDR3 DNA sequence: TGTGCCAGCGGGAACTCTTTGAACACTGAAGCTTTCTTT.